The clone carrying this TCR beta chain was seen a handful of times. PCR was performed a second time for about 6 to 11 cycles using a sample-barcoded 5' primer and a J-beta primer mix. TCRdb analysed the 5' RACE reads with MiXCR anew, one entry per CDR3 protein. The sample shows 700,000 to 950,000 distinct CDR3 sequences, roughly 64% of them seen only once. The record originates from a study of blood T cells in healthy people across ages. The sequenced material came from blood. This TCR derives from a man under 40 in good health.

The CDR3 nucleotides are TGCGCCAGCCGCCGTGAGACAGGTTCCTACGAGCAGTACTTC. Its translation is CASRRETGSYEQYF. The chain uses TRBV5-1 and TRBJ2-7; possible D gene TRBD1, 6 bases. Between the trimmed V and J ends, which lost 7 bases and 1 base, there was a span of 15 bases. The CDR3 covers 14 residues. Germline CDR1 and CDR2: SGHRS and YFSETQ.